This T cell receptor beta chain emerged from a study of T-cell memory formation after mild COVID-19. Study-wide points: Prior to infection, memory already included some responding clones, suggesting cross-reactive memory joined.

TCRdb analysed the 5' RACE reads with MiXCR anew, one entry per CDR3 protein. The sample comprises some 120,000 distinct CDR3 sequences, around 6.3% of which are singletons, and roughly 2.2% rests with the top ten. Germline CDR1 and CDR2: SGHRS and YFSETQ. Trimming took off 0 bases at V and 5 bases at J, with 10 bases between the two ends. There are 14 residues in the CDR3. This clonotype was counted only a few times. As yet, its antigen is unknown. This sequence joins TRBV5-1 and TRBJ2-3, with TRBD1 as a possible D gene (5 bases). What was sequenced was PBMCs or a T cell subset sorted from them (not recorded which). The TCR originated in an adult woman who had mild COVID-19 (a few samples of this study predate the infection). Cell type and time point are not known. CDR3 sequence: CASSLDRRGDTQYF. CDR3 bases: TGCGCCAGCAGCTTGGACAGGAGAGGAGATACGCAGTATTTT.